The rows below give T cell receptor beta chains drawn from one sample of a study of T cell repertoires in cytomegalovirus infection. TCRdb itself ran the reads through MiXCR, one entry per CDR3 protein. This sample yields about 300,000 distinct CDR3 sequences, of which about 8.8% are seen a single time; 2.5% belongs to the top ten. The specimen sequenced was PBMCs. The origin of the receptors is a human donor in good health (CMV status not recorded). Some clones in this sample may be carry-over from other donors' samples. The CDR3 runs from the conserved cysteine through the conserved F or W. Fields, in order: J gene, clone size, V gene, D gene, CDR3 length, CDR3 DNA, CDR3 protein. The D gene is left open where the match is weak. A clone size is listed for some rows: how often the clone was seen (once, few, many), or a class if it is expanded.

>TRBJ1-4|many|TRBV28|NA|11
TGTGCCAGCAGCGGAGAAAATAAACTGTTTTTT
CASSGENKLFF
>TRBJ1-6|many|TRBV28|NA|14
TGTGCCAGCACCCTAGACATTCAGAATTCACCCCTCCACTTT
CASTLDIQNSPLHF
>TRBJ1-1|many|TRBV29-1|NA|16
TGCAGCGTTGAAGAGGGTCAGGGAGATAGGAACACTGAAGCTTTCTTT
CSVEEGQGDRNTEAFF
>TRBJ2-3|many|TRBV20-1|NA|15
TGCAGTGCTCGCCTTGCCCGGGGCGGTACAGATACGCAGTATTTT
CSARLARGGTDTQYF
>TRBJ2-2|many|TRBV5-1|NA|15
TGCGCCAGCAGTCTACTAGCAGTTGGCACCGGGGAGCTGTTTTTT
CASSLLAVGTGELFF
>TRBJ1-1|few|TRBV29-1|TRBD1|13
TGCAGCGTCCTGGGACAGATGAACACTGAAGCTTTCTTT
CSVLGQMNTEAFF
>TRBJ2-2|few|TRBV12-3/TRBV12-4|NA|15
TGTGCCAGCAGGTCACCGGGACTGAACACCGGGGAGCTGTTTTTT
CASRSPGLNTGELFF
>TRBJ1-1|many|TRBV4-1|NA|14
TGCGCCAGCAGCCAAAGGAAAGGGGGAGCTGAAGCTTTCTTT
CASSQRKGGAEAFF
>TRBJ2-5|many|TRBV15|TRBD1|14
TGTGCCACCAGCAGGGACAGGGGGCGAGAGACCCAGTACTTC
CATSRDRGRETQYF
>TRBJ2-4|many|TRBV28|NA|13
TGTGCCAGCAGTAGGGGCTTGGGAAACATTCAGTACTTC
CASSRGLGNIQYF
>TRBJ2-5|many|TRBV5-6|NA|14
TGTGCCAGCAGCCTACTGGCAGGGCTAAAGACCCAGTACTTC
CASSLLAGLKTQYF
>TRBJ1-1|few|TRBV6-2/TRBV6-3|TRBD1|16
TGTGCCAGCAGTTCCCCGCGACAGGGCCTGAACACTGAAGCTTTCTTT
CASSSPRQGLNTEAFF
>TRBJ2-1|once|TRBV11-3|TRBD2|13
TGTGCCAGCAGCCGGGAGGGTCCGGGTGAGCAGTTCTTC
CASSREGPGEQFF
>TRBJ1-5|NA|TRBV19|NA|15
TGTGCCAGTACCACATTTCTACAGTCGGCTCAGCCCCAGCATTTT
CASTTFLQSAQPQHF
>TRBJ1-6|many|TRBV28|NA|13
TGTGCCAGCAAAGGACAGAGGGCATCACCCCTCCACTTT
CASKGQRASPLHF
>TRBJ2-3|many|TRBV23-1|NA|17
TGCGCCAGCAGTCAATCGATGGTAGGGGGGAACACAGATACGCAGTATTTT
CASSQSMVGGNTDTQYF
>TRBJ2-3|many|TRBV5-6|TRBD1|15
TGTGCCAGCAGTCCGGGACAGGGGAGAGCAGATACGCAGTATTTT
CASSPGQGRADTQYF
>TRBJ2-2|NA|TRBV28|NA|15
TGTGCCAGCAGTACCCTCCTTAGGAACACCGGGGAGCTGTTTTTT
CASSTLLRNTGELFF
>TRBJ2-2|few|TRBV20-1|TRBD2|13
TGCAGTGCTTCGGGGGGGCGGAGCGGGGAGCTGTTTTTT
CSASGGRSGELFF
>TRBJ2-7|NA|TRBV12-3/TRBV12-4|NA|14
TGTGCCAGCAGTTCGCTGGGACAAGGCTTGGAGCAGTACTTC
CASSSLGQGLEQYF
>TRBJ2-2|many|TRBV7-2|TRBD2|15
TGTGCCAGCAGCTTCCTAGCGGGGAACACCGGGGAGCTGTTTTTT
CASSFLAGNTGELFF
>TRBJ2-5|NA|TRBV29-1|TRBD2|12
TGCGGCGTTGTATTTAGCGGGGAGACCCAGTACTTC
CGVVFSGETQYF
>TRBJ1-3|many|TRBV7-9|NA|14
TGTGCCAGCAGCACGGACAGCTCTGGAAACACCATATATTTT
CASSTDSSGNTIYF
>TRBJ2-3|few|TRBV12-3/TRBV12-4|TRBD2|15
TGTGCCAGCAGTCCAAGACTAGCGTACACAGATACGCAGTATTTT
CASSPRLAYTDTQYF
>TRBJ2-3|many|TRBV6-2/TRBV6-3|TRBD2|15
TGTGCCAGCAGAATAGCGGGGGCCCTCACAGATACGCAGTATTTT
CASRIAGALTDTQYF
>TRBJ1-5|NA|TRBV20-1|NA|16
TGCAGTGCTAGAGGGACAGCTGAATATAGCAATCAGCCCCAGCATTTT
CSARGTAEYSNQPQHF
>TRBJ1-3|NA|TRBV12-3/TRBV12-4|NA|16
TGTGCCAGCAGTTTAAGCGTGGCAGGGGACGGAAACACCATATATTTT
CASSLSVAGDGNTIYF
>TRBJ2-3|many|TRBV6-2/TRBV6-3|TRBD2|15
TGTGCCAGCAGTTCACTAGCGGATGGAGCAGATACGCAGTATTTT
CASSSLADGADTQYF
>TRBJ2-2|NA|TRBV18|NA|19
TGTGCCAGCTCACCACGAATAATGGGAGCTACGGGGGACACCGGGGAGCTGTTTTTT
CASSPRIMGATGDTGELFF
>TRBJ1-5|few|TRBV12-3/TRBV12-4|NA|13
TGTGCCAGCAGTTCAACAGGGCCAGAGCCCCAGCATTTT
CASSSTGPEPQHF
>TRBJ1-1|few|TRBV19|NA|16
TGTGCCAGTCATCCCTTTCCCGGCAGCCCCAACGGGAAAGCTTTCTTT
CASHPFPGSPNGKAFF
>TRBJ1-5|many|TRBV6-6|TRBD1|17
TGTGCCAGCAGTTCAGATACGACAGGGATACATTTTCAGCCCCAGCATTTT
CASSSDTTGIHFQPQHF
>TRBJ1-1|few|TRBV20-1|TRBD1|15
TGCAGTGCCTTCGGGACAGGGCTTTCGAACACTGAAGCTTTCTTT
CSAFGTGLSNTEAFF
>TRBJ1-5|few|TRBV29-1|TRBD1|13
TGCAGCGTTGGGGGGACAGTAGGTCAGCCCCAGCATTTT
CSVGGTVGQPQHF
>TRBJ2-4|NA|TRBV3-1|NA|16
TGTGCCAGCAGCCAAGCGGCGGGTACGGCCAAAAACATTCAGTACTTC
CASSQAAGTAKNIQYF
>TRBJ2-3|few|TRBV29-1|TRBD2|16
TGCAGCGCCGGAGGGCTAGCGGGGGAGTTGACAGATACGCAGTATTTT
CSAGGLAGELTDTQYF
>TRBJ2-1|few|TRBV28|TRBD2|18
TGTGCCAGCAGTTTACGGCGGGGGGCCCTCGACTCCTACAATGAGCAGTTCTTC
CASSLRRGALDSYNEQFF
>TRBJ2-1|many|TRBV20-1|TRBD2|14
TGCAGTGCCCGAGCCCAGCGGGATTACAATGAGCAGTTCTTC
CSARAQRDYNEQFF
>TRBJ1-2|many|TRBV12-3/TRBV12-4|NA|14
TGTGCCAGCAGCTTAAGGGCGGCAAATGGAGGCTACACCTTC
CASSLRAANGGYTF
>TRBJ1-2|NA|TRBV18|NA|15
TGTGCCAGCTCAACCTCCCGGGACACCAACTATGGCTACACCTTC
CASSTSRDTNYGYTF
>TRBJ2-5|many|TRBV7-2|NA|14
TGTGCCAGCAGCTTCGGACTGAGCCAAGAGACCCAGTACTTC
CASSFGLSQETQYF
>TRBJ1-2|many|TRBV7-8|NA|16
TGTGCCAGCAGCTCCCCCATGGGAGCCCTAAACTATGGCTACACCTTC
CASSSPMGALNYGYTF
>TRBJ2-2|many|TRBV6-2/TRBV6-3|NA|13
TGTGCCAGCAAGGACGGGGGGCCCGGGGAGCTGTTTTTT
CASKDGGPGELFF
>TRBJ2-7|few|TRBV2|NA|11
TGTGCCACCAGTTGGGGCTACGAGCAGTACTTC
CATSWGYEQYF
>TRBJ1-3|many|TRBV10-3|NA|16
TGTGCCATCACCGGAGGCCAGCTTTTCTCTGGAAACACCATATATTTT
CAITGGQLFSGNTIYF
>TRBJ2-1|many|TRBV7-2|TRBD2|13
TGTGCCAGCAGGGGTAGCGGGGATGCTGAGCAGTTCTTC
CASRGSGDAEQFF
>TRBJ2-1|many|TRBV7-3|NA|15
TGTGCCAGCAGCCGGTTAGGGACACCCCGAGAGGAGCAGTTCTTC
CASSRLGTPREEQFF
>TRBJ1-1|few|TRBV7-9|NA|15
TGTGCCAGCAGCTCTCAGGGGCAGCTTTACACTGAAGCTTTCTTT
CASSSQGQLYTEAFF
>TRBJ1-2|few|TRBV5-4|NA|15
TGTGCCAGCAGCTTGCTTGGGGCAGGGGACACCCCTGGCACCTTC
CASSLLGAGDTPGTF
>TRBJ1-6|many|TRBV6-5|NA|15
TGTGCCAGCAGTTTTCGATTTGGGGTGAATTCACCCCTCCACTTT
CASSFRFGVNSPLHF
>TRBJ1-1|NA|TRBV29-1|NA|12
TGCAGCGTTCCTTTGGGAAACACTGAAGCTTTCTTT
CSVPLGNTEAFF
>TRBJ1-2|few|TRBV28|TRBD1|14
TGTGCCAGCAGTTTCAGGGGGCGCGACTATGGCTACACCTTC
CASSFRGRDYGYTF